This T cell receptor beta chain was captured in a study of early T cells in non-severe SARS-CoV-2 infection. Study-level information: The input, bulk RNA from unsorted whole blood, was sequenced, and chains were unpaired.

Trimming removed 9 bases at V and 3 bases at J, with 14 bases between. The CDR3 has 13 amino acids. CDR1 and CDR2 (germline): MGHDK, SYGVNS. The study's findings and limits: Database matching using VDJdb favored anti-spike CD8 responses, with private and CD4 specificities left missing.

This clonotype showed up just a few times. The target antigen is unknown. Researchers attached unique molecular identifiers to individual cDNA molecules. TCRdb re-analysed the 5' RACE reads in MiXCR, keeping a single row per CDR3 protein. Counted here are about 66,000 distinct CDR3 sequences, around 9% occurring once; the ten biggest clones make up 3% to 3.5%. Sequenced input: whole blood. The source of this sequence is an adult who was a healthcare worker with PCR-confirmed SARS-CoV-2 infection or an uninfected control (not recorded which). The genes are TRBV25-1 and TRBJ2-5; tentatively, D is TRBD1 or TRBD2 (5 bases each). The CDR3 loop reads CASGHSGKETQYF. As DNA, the CDR3 is TGTGCCAGTGGACACTCCGGGAAAGAGACCCAGTACTTC. The complete variable domain, with remaining parts taken from reference TRBV25-1 and TRBJ2-5, reads EADIYQTPRYLVIGTGKKITLECSQTMGHDKMYWYQQDPGMELHLIHYSYGVNSTEKGDLSSESTVSRIRTEHFPLTLESARPSHTSQYLCASGHSGKETQYFGPGTRLLVL.